These 15 T cell receptor beta chains were sequenced from one sample in a study of STAT3 mutations in large granular lymphocyte leukemia. TCRdb's table, derived via immunoSEQ multiplex PCR, lists solely in-frame clones and lacks some. Among roughly 6,600 clones listed, approximately 57% were seen once. Findings of the study overall: Every T-cell large granular lymphocyte leukemia patient had at least one immunodominant TCR beta clonotype.

No cognate antigen is known for these TCRs. Sequencing input: peripheral blood mononuclear cells. These receptors were collected from a boy aged 5-17 years with T-cell large granular lymphocyte leukemia. Some clones in this sample may be carry-over from other donors' samples.

This clone was counted between two and nine times. The V call is TRBV27, the J call TRBJ2-7; D unclear. This CDR3 is built from 11 residues. CDR1 and CDR2 (germline): MNHEY, SMNVEV (reference sequence). Trimming took 5 bases from V and 5 from J, leaving 7 bases between them. The CDR3: CASSNSHEQYF. CDR3 nucleotides: TGTGCCAGCAGTAACAGCCACGAGCAGTACTTC.

The V and J genes are TRBV5-4 and TRBJ2-1, with TRBD2 matching 11 bases. This CDR3 comprises 19 residues. V lost 1 base and J lost 0; bases outside the gene matches: 9. The germline V gene encodes CDR1 SGHNT and CDR2 YYREEE (reference sequence). The CDR3 nucleotides are TGTGCCAGCAGCTTGTTGTTCGCTAGCGGGAGGAGCTCCTACAATGAGCAGTTCTTC. As protein: CASSLLFASGRSSYNEQFF.

The chain links TRBV29-1 to TRBJ2-2, with a possible D match to TRBD1 (6 bases). Germline V gene data show CDR1 as SQVTM and CDR2 as ANQGSEA. Trimming cost V 4 bases and J 6 bases, with 9 bases left between them. The CDR3 contains 12 residues. In DNA, the CDR3 is TGCAGCGTTGGATGGGGGCCCGGGGAGCTGTTTTTT. Amino acid sequence: CSVGWGPGELFF.

The chain couples TRBV30 to TRBJ2-3; D remains unclear. There are 14 residues in the CDR3. The V gene's germline CDR1 is GTSNPN and CDR2 SVGIG (reference sequence). V was pared by 3 bases and J by 1 base, with 11 bases between. DNA of the CDR3: TGTGCCTGGAGATGGACCCGGGGCACAGATACGCAGTATTTT. Its protein product is CAWRWTRGTDTQYF.

This clone was recorded a few times. V and J are TRBV27 and TRBJ2-7; weak D call: TRBD2 (6 bases). CDR1 MNHEY and CDR2 SMNVEV come from the germline V gene (reference sequence). Trimming left V 11 bases short and J 7 bases short, with 18 bases between. The CDR3 length is 12 residues. CDR3 DNA sequence: TGTGCCGTCCAAAATGGGGGAGGTGAGCAGTACTTC. It yields the protein CAVQNGGGEQYF.

This clone was seen just once. The CDR3 sequence is CASSFRGLNSPLHF. The CDR3 coding sequence is TGTGCCAGCAGCTTCAGGGGGCTTAATTCACCCCTCCACTTT. The chain recombines TRBV7-9 with TRBJ1-6, with 8 nucleotides matching TRBD1. This CDR3 has 14 residues. J lost 6 bases, V lost 3 bases, and 1 base had no gene match. Per germline, CDR1 SEHNR and CDR2 FQNEAQ (reference sequence).

This clone was detected a few times. The chain employs TRBV7-8 and TRBJ2-7, with unresolved D. Trimming left V 3 bases short and J 2 bases short, with 5 bases between. The CDR3 spans 12 residues. CDR1 is SGHVS, CDR2 FQNEAQ, per germline. The CDR3 region is CASSFSAYEQYF. CDR3 DNA sequence: TGTGCCAGCAGCTTCTCCGCCTACGAGCAGTACTTC.

The chain is built from TRBV4-3 and TRBJ1-5, with unresolved D. Germline V lookup: CDR1 LGHNA, CDR2 YSLEER. This CDR3 spans 15 amino acids. V lost 2 bases and J 2 bases, leaving 10 bases between the germline ends. The chain's CDR3 is CASSQSDSGNQPQHF. CDR3 sequence (DNA): TGCGCCAGCAGCCAATCGGACTCCGGCAATCAGCCCCAGCATTTT.

The chain joins TRBV4-3 to TRBJ2-7; weak D call: TRBD1 (5 bases). V lost 1 base, J lost 3 bases, and 13 bases lay in between. The CDR3 is 15 amino acids. CDR1 LGHNA and CDR2 YSLEER come from the germline V gene. The chain's CDR3 is CASSQGTSDLYEQYF. In DNA, the CDR3 is TGCGCCAGCAGCCAAGGGACATCCGACCTCTACGAGCAGTACTTC.

This clone has only a few counts. The V gene is TRBV5-1, the J gene TRBJ1-6, with a weak D call TRBD1 (5 bases). The CDR3 contains 15 residues. Trimming left V 1 base short and J 7 bases short, with 12 bases between. Germline assignment: CDR1 SGHRS and CDR2 YFSETQ. The DNA for the CDR3 is TGCGCCAGCAGCTTGAGGGAGTGGGGGAATTCACCCCTCCACTTT. This codes for CASSLREWGNSPLHF.

The V call is TRBV9, the J call TRBJ1-2, with D hard to call. CDR3 length: 13 residues. Germline CDR1 SGDLS, CDR2 YYNGEE. V shed 0 bases and J shed 3 bases, with 6 bases lying between them. CDR3 region: CASSVGRDYGYTF. For the CDR3, the DNA is TGTGCCAGCAGCGTAGGACGGGACTATGGCTACACCTTC.

The chain carries TRBV7-2 and TRBJ2-7; tentatively, D is TRBD2 (6 bases). The CDR3 has 16 residues. Germline CDR1 SGHTA, CDR2 FQGNSA. Trimming cost V 2 bases and J 4 bases, with 18 bases left between them. The CDR3 DNA reads as TGTGCCAGCAGCTTAATGGAGGGGACCCTCGGGTACGAGCAGTACTTC. It encodes CASSLMEGTLGYEQYF.

This sequence joins TRBV6-6 and TRBJ2-7; 12 bases are a match to TRBD1. The germline gives CDR1 MNHNY, CDR2 SVGAGI (reference sequence). The CDR3 loop spans 15 amino acids. J lost 6 bases, V lost 6 bases, and 9 bases had no gene match. CDR3 sequence (DNA): TGTGCCAGCAGGAACCCGGGACAGGGGGCTAGCGAGCAGTACTTC. As protein: CASRNPGQGASEQYF.

This clone was counted once. The chain joins TRBV6-6 to TRBJ1-5; no reliable D call. Per germline, CDR1 MNHNY and CDR2 SVGAGI (reference sequence). The CDR3 consists of 15 residues. Trimming removed 11 bases from V and 0 bases from J, with 17 bases in between. The CDR3 bases are TGTGCCTCCGACTCTTCAGGTGGTAGCAATCAGCCCCAGCATTTT. This codes for CASDSSGGSNQPQHF.

The chain uses TRBV13 and TRBJ2-1, with 7 bases matching TRBD2. The germline CDR1 and CDR2 sequences are PRHDT and FYEKMQ (reference sequence). V shed 4 bases, J shed 4 bases, and the junction held 7 bases outside the gene matches. The length of the CDR3 is 15 residues. Here the CDR3 reads CASSSRLADYNEQFF. CDR3 in DNA: TGTGCCAGCAGCTCCAGACTAGCCGATTACAATGAGCAGTTCTTC. Combining the CDR3 with reference TRBV13 and TRBJ2-1 gives the whole variable domain AAGVIQSPRHLIKEKRETATLKCYPIPRHDTVYWYQQGPGQDPQFLISFYEKMQSDKGSIPDRFSAQQFSDYHSELNMSSLELGDSALYFCASSSRLADYNEQFFGPGTRLTVL.